This is a list of T cell receptor beta chains from one sample in a study of cytomegalovirus exposure and HLA in healthy donors. Sequenced by immunoSEQ multiplex PCR; TCRdb stores in-frame clones only, minus some. The sample lists approximately 190,000 clones; about 80% were seen once. Sequencing was carried out using PBMCs. The receptors originated from a man aged 18 to 30 in good health and CMV-seropositive. The CDR3 runs from the conserved cysteine through the conserved F or W. The D gene is left open where the match is weak. Clone size is shown for a subset of rows, as once, few, many or a class of expanded clone.

D gene	J gene	V gene	CDR3 length	clone size	CDR3 protein	CDR3 DNA
-	TRBJ2-7	TRBV7-2	12	-	CASSTSTYEQYF	TGTGCCAGCAGCACTAGCACCTACGAGCAGTACTTC
TRBD2	TRBJ2-1	TRBV9	15	-	CASSVGLAEHNEQFF	TGTGCCAGCAGCGTAGGCCTAGCGGAACACAATGAGCAGTTCTTC
-	TRBJ1-2	TRBV6-5	12	-	CASSPRGYGYTF	TGTGCCAGCAGCCCCAGGGGCTATGGCTACACCTTC
TRBD2	TRBJ2-2	TRBV9	16	-	CASSLGLAGATGELFF	TGTGCCAGCAGCCTCGGACTAGCGGGAGCCACCGGGGAGCTGTTTTTT
-	TRBJ2-7	TRBV28	14	-	CASTEGGWTYEQYF	TGTGCCAGCACTGAGGGCGGTTGGACCTACGAGCAGTACTTC
-	TRBJ1-1	TRBV27	14	-	CASSPAQVTTEAFF	TGTGCCAGCAGTCCGGCACAGGTGACGACTGAAGCTTTCTTT
-	TRBJ2-3	TRBV27	15	-	CASSLSNAPRDTQYF	TGTGCCAGCAGTTTATCGAACGCCCCTCGGGATACGCAGTATTTT
-	TRBJ1-1	TRBV25-1	12	-	CASSEANTEAFF	TGTGCCAGCAGTGAGGCAAACACTGAAGCTTTCTTT
TRBD2	TRBJ2-1	TRBV19	15	-	CASSPSGRGGDEQFF	TGTGCCAGTAGCCCTAGCGGCCGTGGCGGCGATGAGCAGTTCTTC
-	TRBJ1-1	TRBV4-3	14	-	CASSRAGANTEAFF	TGCGCCAGCAGCCGGGCAGGGGCGAACACTGAAGCTTTCTTT
-	TRBJ1-3	TRBV1	13	-	CTSSQTGENTIYF	TGCACCAGCAGCCAAACAGGGGAGAACACCATATATTTT
TRBD1	TRBJ2-7	TRBV28	14	-	CASSAGDRWYEQYF	TGTGCCAGCAGTGCCGGGGACAGGTGGTACGAGCAGTACTTC
TRBD1	TRBJ1-4	TRBV30	15	-	CAWSVQQGAIEKLFF	TGTGCCTGGAGTGTACAGCAGGGGGCCATTGAAAAACTGTTTTTT
TRBD2	TRBJ2-3	TRBV7-2	13	-	CASTTSGMDTQYF	TGTGCCAGCACCACTAGCGGGATGGATACGCAGTATTTT
-	TRBJ2-3	TRBV7-3	14	once	CASSLYSSIDTQYF	TGTGCCAGCAGCTTATACTCTTCGATCGATACGCAGTATTTT
-	TRBJ2-1	TRBV6-5	14	-	CARRQGHSYNEQFF	TGTGCCAGGCGGCAGGGGCACTCCTACAATGAGCAGTTCTTC
-	TRBJ1-2	TRBV28	15	-	CASSSDSLAYRGYTF	TGTGCCAGCAGTTCGGACAGCTTGGCCTACCGGGGCTACACCTTC
TRBD2	TRBJ2-7	TRBV4-2	16	-	CASSQDFGGGSYEQYF	TGTGCCAGCAGCCAAGATTTCGGCGGGGGTTCCTACGAGCAGTACTTC
-	TRBJ2-2	TRBV19	11	-	CASSSRGELFF	TGTGCCAGTAGTTCCCGCGGGGAGCTGTTTTTT
TRBD1	TRBJ2-7	TRBV2	14	-	CASSDGQASREQYF	TGTGCCAGCAGTGACGGACAGGCTTCTCGCGAGCAGTACTTC
TRBD1	TRBJ2-3	TRBV9	12	once	CASSAGQGKQYF	TGTGCCAGCAGCGCCGGACAGGGGAAGCAGTATTTT
-	TRBJ1-1	TRBV7-8	12	-	CASSPGFTEAFF	TGTGCCAGCAGCCCAGGATTCACTGAAGCTTTCTTT